Below are 26 T cell receptor beta chains sequenced from a single sample in a study of blood T cells in healthy people across ages. PCR was performed a second time for about 7 to 12 cycles using a sample-barcoded 5' primer and a J-beta primer mix. Each CDR3 protein gets one entry after TCRdb re-called the 5' RACE reads with MiXCR. The table has about 800,000 distinct CDR3 sequences, about 46% seen once. Sequenced material: blood. The receptors here all came from a man older than 75 in good health.

This clonotype has more than one count but fewer than ten. CDR3 loop: CSASMGGSPDTQYF. The CDR3 nucleotides are TGCAGTGCTAGTATGGGCGGGAGCCCAGATACGCAGTATTTT. The chain links TRBV20-1 to TRBJ2-3, with TRBD2 matching 7 bases. The CDR3 contains 14 residues. Germline CDR1 reads DFQATT; CDR2 reads SNEGSKA (reference sequence). Unmatched junction bases numbered 7, after V lost 3 bases and J lost 4 bases.

The CDR3 nucleotides are TGTGCCAGCAGAGACATACAGGTTAATGAGCAGTACTTC. Amino acid sequence: CASRDIQVNEQYF. The chain is built from TRBV6-5 and TRBJ2-5; D is perhaps TRBD1 (5 bases). V lost 6 bases, J lost 11 bases, and 19 bases lay in between. This CDR3 has 13 amino acids. Germline CDR1 and CDR2: MNHEY and SVGAGI.

The gene calls are TRBV29-1 and TRBJ2-5; D call uncertain. Trimming took off 3 bases at V and 11 bases at J, with 7 bases between the two ends. The germline V gene has CDR1 SQVTM and CDR2 ANQGSEA. This CDR3 has 9 residues. The CDR3 region is CSVDGVQYF. For the CDR3, the DNA is TGCAGCGTTGATGGGGTGCAGTACTTC.

The CDR3 reads CASSQEVGVSPLHF. The CDR3 DNA is TGTGCCAGCAGCCAAGAAGTAGGGGTTTCACCCCTCCACTTT. V gene TRBV14 combines with J gene TRBJ1-6, with a tentative D call TRBD1 (5 bases). This CDR3 spans 14 amino acids. CDR1 and CDR2 (germline): SGHDN, FVKESK. V was shortened by 0 bases and J by 9 bases, with 9 bases between the two germline ends.

The V call is TRBV20-1, the J call TRBJ1-5, with 9 bases identical to TRBD1. Germline CDR1 and CDR2: DFQATT and SNEGSKA (reference sequence). V trimming: 0 bases; J trimming: 6 bases; junction bases outside the gene matches: 12. The CDR3 contains 17 residues. CDR3 DNA: TGCAGTGCTAGAGAAACTCCGGGACAGGGAGGCATTCAGCCCCAGCATTTT. This translates into CSARETPGQGGIQPQHF.

As regards this clonotype: A much larger clone differs by one base, so this may be a read error. This chain connects TRBV10-3 to TRBJ1-6, with TRBD1 matching 10 bases. This CDR3 contains 14 residues. Per the germline V gene, CDR1 is ENHRY and CDR2 is SYGVKD. This chain's CDR3 is CATSAGTGASPLHF. The CDR3, as DNA: TGTGCCACCAGTGCCGGGACAGGGGCTTCACCCCTCCACTTT.

V gene TRBV6-4 combines with J gene TRBJ2-1, with TRBD2 matching over 14 bases. Germline V gene sequence: CDR1 MRHNA, CDR2 SNTAGT. The CDR3 length is 15 residues. The V segment lost 5 bases and the J segment 8 bases; nucleotides outside the gene matches: 5. The CDR3 region is CASSLGTSGSYEQFF. CDR3 sequence (DNA): TGTGCCAGCAGTCTGGGGACTAGCGGGAGCTATGAGCAGTTCTTC.

The rearrangement uses TRBV10-3 and TRBJ2-5; D ambiguous. The end of the DNA fits TRBJ2-7 better, so the J call may be wrong. Looked up from germline, CDR1 is ENHRY and CDR2 is SYGVKD. The CDR3 is made up of 14 amino acids. The CDR3 sequence is CAISVLSETYEQYF. CDR3 DNA: TGTGCCATCAGCGTCCTAAGCGAAACCTACGAGCAGTACTTC.

The rearrangement uses TRBV7-9 and TRBJ2-5, with D perhaps matching TRBD2 (5 bases). Germline V gives CDR1 SEHNR, CDR2 FQNEAQ (reference sequence). Trimming stripped 6 bases from V and 3 bases from J, with 14 bases between. The CDR3 has 14 residues. The CDR3 DNA sequence: TGTGCCAGCAGAATTCCCGGGGAAGAAGAGACCCAGTACTTC. This gives the protein CASRIPGEEETQYF.

This clonotype was observed a handful of times. V is TRBV3-1 and J is TRBJ2-7; D might be TRBD1 (6 bases). Germline V gene lookup returns CDR1 LGHDT and CDR2 YNNKEL (reference sequence). V lost 0 bases, J lost 6 bases, and 12 bases lay in between. The CDR3 spans 14 residues. The CDR3 protein is CASSQDQGLSEQYF. The CDR3 DNA follows: TGTGCCAGCAGCCAAGATCAGGGGCTAAGCGAGCAGTACTTC.

The chain links TRBV30 to TRBJ2-5, with TRBD2 as a possible D gene (5 bases). The last part of the DNA fits TRBJ2-7 better; the J call may be wrong. CDR3 length: 13 amino acids. Germline V gene data show CDR1 as GTSNPN and CDR2 as SVGIG (reference sequence). The CDR3 nucleotides read TGTGCCTGGAGCCGGGGATTGAGGTACGAGCAGTACTTC. It specifies CAWSRGLRYEQYF.

The V gene is TRBV6-6, the J gene TRBJ2-7, with 8 bases matching TRBD2. This CDR3 has 12 amino acids. With 5 bases clipped from V and 7 bases from J, the junction kept 4 bases outside the gene matches. CDR1 and CDR2 (germline): MNHNY, SVGAGI (reference sequence). The CDR3 DNA follows: TGTGCCAGCAGTAGCGGGAGTGGGGAGCAGTACTTC. Translating gives CASSSGSGEQYF.

The sample holds a few counts of this clonotype. The chain combines TRBV20-1 with TRBJ2-7; tentatively, D is TRBD1 or TRBD2 (5 bases each). Germline V lookup: CDR1 DFQATT, CDR2 SNEGSKA (reference sequence). CDR3 length: 14 residues. Trimming took 3 bases from V and 5 from J, leaving 17 bases between them. CDR3 DNA: TGCAGTGCTAGGTCTGGGGGTCCCCCCCACGAGCAGTACTTC. Its translation: CSARSGGPPHEQYF.

The chain carries TRBV6-5 and TRBJ1-2, with TRBD1 as a possible D gene (5 bases). This CDR3 spans 16 amino acids. CDR1 is MNHEY, CDR2 SVGAGI, per germline. V dropped 2 bases and J dropped 0 bases, with 13 bases sitting between them. CDR3 DNA sequence: TGTGCCAGCAGTTACGTGGGGGATTTTCCTAACTATGGCTACACCTTC. Its translation: CASSYVGDFPNYGYTF.

Details on this clonotype: A much larger clone sits a single nucleotide away, making a read error possible. The V gene is TRBV29-1, the J gene TRBJ2-3; 14 nucleotides line up with TRBD2. The CDR3 is made up of 15 amino acids. Germline values: CDR1 SQVTM, CDR2 ANQGSEA. The CDR3 sequence: CSASGTSGSTETQYF. The CDR3 DNA reads as TGCAGCGCCTCAGGGACTAGCGGGAGCACAGAGACGCAGTATTTT.

This clonotype occurred a few times. The chain joins TRBV25-1 to TRBJ1-5; 10 bases agree with TRBD1. Per germline, CDR1 MGHDK and CDR2 SYGVNS. This CDR3 has 16 amino acids. V lost 1 base and J lost 2; bases outside the gene matches: 2. The CDR3 DNA follows: TGTGCCAGCAGTGAATCCGGGACAGGGGGCAATCAGCCCCAGCATTTT. Residues: CASSESGTGGNQPQHF.

The chain employs TRBV28 and TRBJ2-1, with D perhaps TRBD1 (5 bases). From germline, CDR1 is MDHEN and CDR2 SYDVKM. V lost 4 bases to trimming and J lost 7 bases, with 20 bases between them. The CDR3 spans 16 residues. CDR3 region: CASSYPLRGPSNEQFF. The CDR3 nucleotides read TGTGCCAGCAGTTACCCGTTAAGGGGCCCCTCTAATGAGCAGTTCTTC.

The chain couples TRBV4-3 to TRBJ2-1; 8 nucleotides match TRBD2. The length of the CDR3 is 15 residues. With 4 bases clipped from V and 8 bases from J, the junction kept 10 bases outside the gene matches. Germline values: CDR1 LGHNA, CDR2 YSLEER. This CDR3 is CASSREGLAGDEQFF. CDR3 bases: TGCGCCAGCAGCCGGGAAGGACTAGCCGGCGATGAGCAGTTCTTC.

The V gene is TRBV6-1, the J gene TRBJ1-2, with a tentative D call TRBD1 (6 bases). In germline, CDR1 is MNHNS, CDR2 SASEGT. There are 14 residues in the CDR3. Trimming shortened V by 4 bases and J by 7 bases, and 16 bases separated the two germline ends. CDR3 coding DNA: TGTGCCAGCAGTGGGCTACAGGGATCGGGTGGCTACACCTTC. This codes for CASSGLQGSGGYTF.

The chain carries TRBV5-1 and TRBJ2-1; 10 bases are shared with TRBD2. The CDR3 extends over 15 amino acids. V shed 1 base and J 6 bases; nucleotides not matched to a gene: 4. Germline-derived CDR1 and CDR2 are SGHRS and YFSETQ. CDR3 bases: TGCGCCAGCAGCTTGAACCTAGCGGGGGCCAATGAGCAGTTCTTC. Protein sequence: CASSLNLAGANEQFF.

This clonotype was seen just once. This rearrangement joins TRBV28 to TRBJ2-4, with D possibly being TRBD2 (5 bases). Trimming took 7 bases from V and 6 from J, leaving 19 bases between them. The CDR3 contains 15 residues. The germline gives CDR1 MDHEN, CDR2 SYDVKM. CDR3 sequence (DNA): TGTGCCAGCACCCTGGGCCCCGACTATTCAAACATTCAGTACTTC. Amino acids: CASTLGPDYSNIQYF.

This chain uses TRBV11-2 with TRBJ1-1; D not certain. The ends were cut back, 3 bases at V and 5 bases at J, with 16 bases in the middle. The CDR3 is made up of 15 amino acids. From germline, CDR1 is SGHAT and CDR2 FQNNGV. Here the CDR3 reads CASSFSLVGGTEAFF. CDR3 DNA sequence: TGTGCCAGCAGCTTTTCTCTAGTGGGTGGAACTGAAGCTTTCTTT.

This clonotype appeared a few times. The J gene is TRBJ2-3, the V gene TRBV5-1; either TRBD1 or TRBD2 may supply D (6 bases each). CDR3 length: 14 residues. CDR1 is SGHRS, CDR2 YFSETQ, per germline. Trimming took off 7 bases at V and 3 bases at J, with 15 bases between the two ends. CDR3: CASGGGLATDTQYF. CDR3 bases: TGCGCCAGCGGAGGGGGACTGGCTACAGATACGCAGTATTTT.

This clonotype was counted between two and nine times. This sequence joins TRBV18 and TRBJ2-5, with D perhaps TRBD2 (6 bases). Germline loops: CDR1 KGHSH, CDR2 LQKENI. V lost 1 base and J 5 bases, leaving 11 bases between the germline ends. The CDR3 consists of 14 residues. The CDR3 DNA sequence: TGTGCCAGCTCACCACTTTCGCTAGCGGAGACCCAGTACTTC. Amino acid sequence: CASSPLSLAETQYF. The variable domain in full, completed from reference TRBV18 and TRBJ2-5, reads NAGVMQNPRHLVRRRGQEARLRCSPMKGHSHVYWYRQLPEEGLKFMVYLQKENIIDESGMPKERFSAEFPKEGPSILRIQQVVRGDSAAYFCASSPLSLAETQYFGPGTRLLVL.

The gene calls are TRBV15 and TRBJ2-4, with 11 positions matching TRBD1. The DNA end favors TRBJ2-7, so the J call may be wrong. This CDR3 comprises 14 residues. Per germline, CDR1 LNHNV and CDR2 YYDKDF (reference sequence). The CDR3: CATSRGQGAYEQYF. The CDR3 DNA follows: TGTGCCACCAGCAGGGGACAGGGGGCCTACGAGCAGTACTTC.

Regarding this clonotype: A much larger clone lies one base from this, so it may be a read error. The rearrangement links TRBV7-2 to TRBJ1-2; D gene uncertain. The ends were cut back, 5 bases at V and 4 bases at J, with 14 bases in the middle. Germline V gives CDR1 SGHTA, CDR2 FQGNSA. The CDR3 covers 14 residues. CDR3 in amino acids: CASSRDTGGYGYTF. The CDR3 nucleotides read TGTGCCAGCAGCCGCGACACGGGAGGCTATGGCTACACCTTC.